The text below deals with one TCR beta chain. Its target is not known. The data originate from a study of beta chain features in type 1 diabetes. Isolated RNA was reverse transcribed in full, so expressed TCRB transcripts were sequenced. Millions of reads, on average, came from each naive, central memory and regulatory T cell sample. Measured with immunoSEQ multiplex PCR; TCRdb has only the in-frame clones, and not every one. This table holds approximately 170,000 clones, around 8% found once. Germline CDR1 reads SGHRS; CDR2 reads YFSETQ. Trimming removed 4 bases from V and 7 bases from J; junction bases left unmatched: 8. The CDR3 loop spans 14 amino acids. Study-level findings and limits: Fewer insertions but more deletions were seen at VDJ junctions in type 1 diabetes patients. Cells with high TCR expression could be over-represented when cDNA is sequenced. TCRB CDR3s from Type 1 diabetes patients were moderately but significantly shorter in all four CD4+ subsets.

Central memory, naive, regulatory and stem cell-like memory CD4+ cells were sorted by CD45RO/CCR7/CD25/CD127/CD95/CD27. This TCR came from a middle-aged woman with type 1 diabetes. The sequenced sample consisted of central memory CD4+ T cells from blood. The rearrangement links TRBV5-1 to TRBJ2-1; TRBD2 aligns across 7 bases. The CDR3 loop is CASSLGGRQNEQFF. DNA for the CDR3: TGCGCCAGCAGCCTGGGGGGGAGGCAAAATGAGCAGTTCTTC.